This T cell receptor beta chain was sequenced in a study of blood T cell repertoires in COVID-19. In the authors' workflow: Nucleated cell number was recorded as an estimate derived from reference gene primer amplification. The table came from immunoSEQ multiplex PCR; TCRdb's copy has only in-frame clones and leaves some out. V, J and clone size are those of that table, while D and trimming were read from the DNA. Of about 350,000 clones in the sample, approximately 90% are singletons; the top ten hold 3.5% to 4%. Trimming removed 6 bases at V and 1 base at J, with 12 bases between. There are 14 residues in the CDR3. Germline V CDR1 and CDR2: SEHNR, FQNEAQ (reference sequence).

The chain combines TRBV7-9 with TRBJ1-1, with D perhaps matching TRBD1 (5 bases). Sequenced material: peripheral blood. The TCR was taken from a woman aged 60-75 years with COVID-19, enrolled during active disease. CDR3 bases: TGTGCCAGCAGTCCAGGGCCGGGGAACACTGAAGCTTTCTTT. Amino acid sequence: CASSPGPGNTEAFF.